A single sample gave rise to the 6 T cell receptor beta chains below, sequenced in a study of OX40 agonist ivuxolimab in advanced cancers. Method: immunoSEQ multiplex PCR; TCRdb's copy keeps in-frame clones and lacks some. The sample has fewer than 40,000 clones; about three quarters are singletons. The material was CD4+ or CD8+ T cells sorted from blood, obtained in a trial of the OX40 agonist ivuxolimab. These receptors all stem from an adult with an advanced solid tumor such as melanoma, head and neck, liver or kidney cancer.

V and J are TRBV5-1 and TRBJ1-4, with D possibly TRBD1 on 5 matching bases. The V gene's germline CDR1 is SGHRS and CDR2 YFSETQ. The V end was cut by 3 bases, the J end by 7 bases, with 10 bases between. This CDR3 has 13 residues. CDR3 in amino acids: CASSSGGSEKLFF. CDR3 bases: TGCGCCAGCAGCTCGGGGGGGTCTGAAAAACTGTTTTTT.

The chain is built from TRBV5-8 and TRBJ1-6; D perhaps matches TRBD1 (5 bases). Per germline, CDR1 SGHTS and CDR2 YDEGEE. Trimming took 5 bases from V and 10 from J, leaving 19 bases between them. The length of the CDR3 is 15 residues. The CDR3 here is CASSLPGALRSPLHF. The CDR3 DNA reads TGTGCCAGCAGTTTACCCGGGGCGCTGAGGTCACCCCTCCACTTT.

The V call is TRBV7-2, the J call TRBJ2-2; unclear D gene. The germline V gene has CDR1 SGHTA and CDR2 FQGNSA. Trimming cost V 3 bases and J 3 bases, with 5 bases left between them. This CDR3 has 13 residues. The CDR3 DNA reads TGTGCCAGCAGCTTCTCTTACACCGGGGAGCTGTTTTTT. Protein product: CASSFSYTGELFF.

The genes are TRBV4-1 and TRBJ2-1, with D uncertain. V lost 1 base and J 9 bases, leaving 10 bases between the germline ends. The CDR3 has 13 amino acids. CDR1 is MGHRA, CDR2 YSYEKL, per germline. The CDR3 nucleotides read TGCGCCAGCAGCCAAGTAATGCCGAGTGAGCAGTTCTTC. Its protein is CASSQVMPSEQFF.

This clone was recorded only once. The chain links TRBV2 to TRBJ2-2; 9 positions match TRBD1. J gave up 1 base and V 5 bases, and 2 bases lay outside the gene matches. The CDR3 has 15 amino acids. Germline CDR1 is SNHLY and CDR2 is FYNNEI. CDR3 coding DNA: TGTGCCAGCAGTCCGGACAGGGGGAACACCGGGGAGCTGTTTTTT. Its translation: CASSPDRGNTGELFF.

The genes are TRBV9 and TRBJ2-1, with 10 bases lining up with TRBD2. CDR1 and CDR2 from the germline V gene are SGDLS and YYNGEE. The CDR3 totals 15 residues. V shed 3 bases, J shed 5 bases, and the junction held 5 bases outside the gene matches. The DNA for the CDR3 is TGTGCCAGCAGCGGCGGACTAGCGGACCACAATGAGCAGTTCTTC. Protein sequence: CASSGGLADHNEQFF.